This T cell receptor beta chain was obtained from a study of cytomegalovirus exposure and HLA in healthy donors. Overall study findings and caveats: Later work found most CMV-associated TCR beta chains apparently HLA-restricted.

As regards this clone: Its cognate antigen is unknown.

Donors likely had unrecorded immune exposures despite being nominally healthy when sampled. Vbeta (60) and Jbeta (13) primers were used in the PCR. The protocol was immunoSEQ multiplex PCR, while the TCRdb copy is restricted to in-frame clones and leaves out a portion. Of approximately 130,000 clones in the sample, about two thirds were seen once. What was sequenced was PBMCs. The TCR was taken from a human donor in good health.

Here the CDR3 reads CASSPTPRGEQYF. The CDR3 nucleotides read TGTGCCAGCAGCCCCACACCTAGGGGAGAGCAGTACTTC. This chain connects TRBV16 to TRBJ2-7, with D possibly matching TRBD1 (5 bases). The V and J ends lost 4 bases and 7 bases respectively, with 14 bases between them. Germline V gene sequence: CDR1 KGHSY, CDR2 FQNENV. CDR3 size: 13 residues.